The 20 T cell receptor beta chains below were found in one sample sequenced in a study of T cell responses to AZD1222 COVID-19 vaccine (dated by TCRdb to the early 2020s). Receptor libraries were prepared by the immunoSEQ multiplex PCR assay. TCRdb took over this immuneACCESS table, retaining in-frame rearrangements with V and J assigned. Such tables are incomplete; in checked studies, under half of the missing clones stem from an unresolved V gene, and the remainder is unexplained. This sample gives approximately 72,000 clones in total; roughly nine tenths of them show up just once. The ten top clones hold 28% of the sample. This specimen's time point label, per the study, means: about 28 days (+/-7) after the second vaccine dose. The starting material was peripheral blood, obtained 28 days after the second AZD1222 dose. Receptors were obtained from an adult who received the AZD1222 COVID-19 vaccine.

The CDR3: CASSERVPTNTEAFF. CDR3 in DNA: TGTGCCAGCAGTGAAAGGGTCCCAACGAACACTGAAGCTTTCTTT. The chain is built from TRBV2 and TRBJ1-1; D not resolved. Germline lookup yields CDR1 SNHLY and CDR2 FYNNEI. CDR3 length equals 15 residues. The germline V and J ends were trimmed by 2 bases and 1 base, with 11 bases remaining between them.

The table lists this clone with a count of one. The genes are TRBV6-2 or TRBV6-3 and TRBJ2-7; 11 bases are a match to TRBD2. The CDR3 is 16 residues long. Trimming cost V 4 bases and J 6 bases; bases outside gene matches: 11. Germline values: CDR1 MNHEY, CDR2 SVGEGT. CDR3 loop: CASSFLATSGSSEQYF. CDR3 nucleotide sequence: TGTGCCAGCAGTTTCCTAGCAACTAGCGGGAGTTCCGAGCAGTACTTC.

In this sample, this clone turned up a few times. The V and J genes are TRBV11-2 and TRBJ1-2; 7 nucleotides align to TRBD1. The CDR3 runs 12 residues. V lost 5 bases, J lost 12 bases, and 9 bases stayed unmatched. Germline V CDR1 and CDR2: SGHAT, FQNNGV. This CDR3 reads CASSHRQGRNTF. The CDR3 region has the DNA TGTGCCAGCAGCCACAGACAGGGTCGAAACACCTTC.

This sequence joins TRBV5-8 and TRBJ2-7; 14 nucleotides line up with TRBD2. CDR1 SGHTS and CDR2 YDEGEE come from the germline V gene. With V trimmed by 7 bases and J by 7 bases, 7 bases remained unmatched. This CDR3 region has 14 residues. CDR3 loop: CASVGLAGAGEQYF. The CDR3 DNA reads as TGTGCCAGCGTGGGACTAGCGGGAGCGGGAGAGCAGTACTTC. Using reference TRBV5-8 and TRBJ2-7 for the parts outside the CDR3, the full variable domain is EAGVTQSPTHLIKTRGQQATLRCSPISGHTSVYWYQQALGLGLQFLLWYDEGEERNRGNFPPRFSGRQFPNYSSELNVNALELEDSALYLCASVGLAGAGEQYFGPGTRLTVT.

This clone was counted only a few times. The chain links TRBV5-1 to TRBJ2-1; 12 bases line up with TRBD2. The germline V gene has CDR1 SGHRS and CDR2 YFSETQ. V lost 1 base, J lost 8 bases, and 10 bases stayed unmatched. The length of the CDR3 is 17 residues. CDR3 DNA: TGCGCCAGCAGCTTGCCCCTGACTAGCGGGAGTGAACATGAGCAGTTCTTC. Translating it yields CASSLPLTSGSEHEQFF. Based on the CDR3 plus reference TRBV5-1 and TRBJ2-1, the full variable domain is KAGVTQTPRYLIKTRGQQVTLSCSPISGHRSVSWYQQTPGQGLQFLFEYFSETQRNKGNFPGRFSGRQFSNSRSEMNVSTLELGDSALYLCASSLPLTSGSEHEQFFGPGTRLTVL.

As DNA, the CDR3 is TGTGCCAGCAGCTTTGAGAGCAACACTGAAGCTTTCTTT. Protein sequence: CASSFESNTEAFF. The chain is built from TRBV7-9 and TRBJ1-1; D ambiguous. The V end was cut by 3 bases, the J end by 2 bases, with 7 bases between. Germline CDR1 and CDR2: SEHNR and FQNEAQ (reference sequence). This CDR3 region has 13 residues.

This chain uses TRBV9 with TRBJ1-4; 9 bases line up with TRBD1. This CDR3 comprises 14 residues. V lost 4 bases and J lost 7; bases outside the gene matches: 5. Per germline, CDR1 SGDLS and CDR2 YYNGEE. The CDR3 spells CASSRTGDREKLFF. The CDR3 nucleotides are TGTGCCAGCAGCCGGACAGGGGATCGTGAAAAACTGTTTTTT.

The CDR3 loop reads CASSYAESTDTQYF. CDR3 DNA sequence: TGTGCCAGCAGTTACGCGGAGTCCACAGATACGCAGTATTTT. The chain has TRBV6-5 and TRBJ2-3; D not resolved. V was shortened by 2 bases and J by 2 bases, with 8 bases between the two germline ends. Germline V gene sequence: CDR1 MNHEY, CDR2 SVGAGI. The CDR3 runs 14 residues.

This sequence joins TRBV7-9 and TRBJ2-5; tentatively, D is TRBD2 (7 bases). Trimming left V 2 bases short and J 5 bases short, with 21 bases between. Germline CDR1 is SEHNR and CDR2 is FQNEAQ (reference sequence). This CDR3 region has 17 residues. CDR3 protein: CASSLRVGAGDRETQYF. As DNA, the CDR3 is TGTGCCAGCAGCTTAAGAGTGGGGGCGGGAGACCGTGAGACCCAGTACTTC.

A few counts support this clone. V gene TRBV29-1 combines with J gene TRBJ1-4; D remains unclear. Trimming left V 4 bases short and J 7 bases short, with 7 bases between. Germline CDR1 SQVTM, CDR2 ANQGSEA. The CDR3 consists of 11 residues. CDR3 DNA sequence: TGCAGCGTTGGGGAGGCTGAAAAACTGTTTTTT. Residues: CSVGEAEKLFF.

This clone was found once. The chain has TRBV7-9 and TRBJ2-5; D perhaps matches TRBD1 (6 bases). Per germline, CDR1 SEHNR and CDR2 FQNEAQ (reference sequence). This CDR3 region has 17 residues. Trimming removed 4 bases at V and 4 bases at J, with 22 bases between. The CDR3 coding sequence is TGTGCCAGCAGCTCAGACCCCCAGGGGAGCATTGGAGAGACCCAGTACTTC. Its translation: CASSSDPQGSIGETQYF.

The chain recombines TRBV6-6 with TRBJ2-1, with 8 bases fitting TRBD2. Germline loops: CDR1 MNHNY, CDR2 SVGAGI (reference sequence). V shed 3 bases and J 8 bases; nucleotides not matched to a gene: 6. The CDR3 length is 14 residues. CDR3 DNA: TGTGCCAGCAGTTATGTGGCGGGAGGACATGAGCAGTTCTTC. Protein product: CASSYVAGGHEQFF.

This clone was seen only a few times. CDR3: CATSDFVLAGNNEQFF. DNA of the CDR3: TGTGCCACCAGTGATTTTGTTCTAGCGGGGAACAATGAGCAGTTCTTC. This chain uses TRBV24-1 with TRBJ2-1, with TRBD2 matching 9 bases. Germline CDR1 reads KGHDR; CDR2 reads SFDVKD. The CDR3 loop spans 16 amino acids. V shed 1 base and J 5 bases; nucleotides not matched to a gene: 5.

V and J are TRBV5-1 and TRBJ2-3; D is perhaps TRBD1 (6 bases). Germline CDR1 SGHRS, CDR2 YFSETQ. V was pared by 0 bases and J by 0 bases, with 8 bases between. The CDR3 has 15 amino acids. The CDR3 region is CASSLEQGSTDTQYF. The CDR3 DNA sequence: TGCGCCAGCAGCTTGGAGCAGGGGAGCACAGATACGCAGTATTTT.

The chain has TRBV2 and TRBJ1-3; D not resolved. The germline V gene encodes CDR1 SNHLY and CDR2 FYNNEI. This CDR3 region has 13 residues. V lost 8 bases to trimming and J lost 5 bases, with 13 bases between them. CDR3 loop: CASAKETRNTIYF. CDR3 DNA sequence: TGTGCCAGCGCGAAGGAGACCCGAAACACCATATATTTT.

The V gene is TRBV11-3, the J gene TRBJ1-5, with a possible D match to TRBD1 (6 bases). CDR1 is SGHNT, CDR2 YENEEA, per germline. The CDR3 has 16 residues. The V and J ends lost 4 bases and 5 bases respectively, with 18 bases between them. The CDR3, as DNA: TGTGCCAGCAGCTCCATTGGGGCGGGGGCCGATCAGCCCCAGCATTTT. Protein product: CASSSIGAGADQPQHF.

The chain has TRBV6-5 and TRBJ1-5; no clear D gene. The V and J ends lost 6 bases and 2 bases respectively, with 11 bases between them. The CDR3 sequence is 14 residues long. Per the germline V gene, CDR1 is MNHEY and CDR2 is SVGAGI. CDR3 bases: TGTGCCAGCAGCCTAGAGGCGGGCAATCAGCCCCAGCATTTT. Its protein product is CASSLEAGNQPQHF.

The rearrangement joins TRBV3-1 (or the pseudogene TRBV3-2) to TRBJ1-6; perhaps TRBD1 as D (5 bases). V shed 1 base and J shed 12 bases, with 16 bases lying between them. The CDR3 sequence is 15 residues long. The germline CDR1 and CDR2 sequences are LGHDT and YNNKEL (reference sequence). The CDR3, as DNA: TGTGCCAGCAGCCAAGGTCCCCAGACAGACCTACCCCTCCACTTT. This translates into CASSQGPQTDLPLHF.

CDR3 loop: CASSRTGSGYGYTF. The DNA of the CDR3 is TGTGCCAGCAGCCGTACAGGGTCAGGCTATGGCTACACCTTC. The genes are TRBV11-2 and TRBJ1-2, with D maybe TRBD1 (6 bases). The V gene lost 5 bases and the J gene lost 4 bases, with 14 bases spanning the gap. Germline V gene lookup returns CDR1 SGHAT and CDR2 FQNNGV. The CDR3 consists of 14 residues.

This rearrangement joins TRBV9 to TRBJ2-1; no definite D call. This CDR3 contains 12 residues. Germline-derived CDR1 and CDR2 are SGDLS and YYNGEE. Trimming left V 5 bases short and J 5 bases short, with 8 bases between. CDR3 DNA sequence: TGTGCCAGCAGTTACTACCACAATGAGCAGTTCTTC. Its protein is CASSYYHNEQFF.